This T cell receptor beta chain was observed in a study of blood T cells in healthy people across ages. Findings and caveats of the study: Age showed a roughly linear inverse relationship with TCR beta diversity per million T cells. Underestimates were what the diversity estimates from one million T cells were considered to be.

Alongside a J-beta primer mix, a sample-barcoded 5' primer served in a second PCR lasting about 7 to 11 cycles. The template-switch adaptor, which had 12 random nucleotides, put a tag on each cDNA molecule. CDR3-containing paired-end reads numbering at least 3 million came from each sample. One entry per CDR3 protein, called by TCRdb with MiXCR from the 5' RACE reads. The repertoire holds 1,800,000 or so distinct CDR3 sequences, approximately 40% seen once, with approximately 22% in the top ten. The CDR3 has 15 amino acids. The ends lost 4 bases at V and 8 bases at J; junction bases unmatched: 9. Germline CDR1 is SGHTA and CDR2 is FQGNSA. Turning to this clonotype: Its specificity is not known.

The chain combines TRBV7-2 with TRBJ2-1; 9 nucleotides match TRBD1. The receptor's source is a human donor in good health. The sequenced sample consisted of blood. The CDR3 nucleotides read TGTGCCAGCAGCTATGACAGGGGGGCCCTCGATGAGCAGTTCTTC. Translating it yields CASSYDRGALDEQFF.